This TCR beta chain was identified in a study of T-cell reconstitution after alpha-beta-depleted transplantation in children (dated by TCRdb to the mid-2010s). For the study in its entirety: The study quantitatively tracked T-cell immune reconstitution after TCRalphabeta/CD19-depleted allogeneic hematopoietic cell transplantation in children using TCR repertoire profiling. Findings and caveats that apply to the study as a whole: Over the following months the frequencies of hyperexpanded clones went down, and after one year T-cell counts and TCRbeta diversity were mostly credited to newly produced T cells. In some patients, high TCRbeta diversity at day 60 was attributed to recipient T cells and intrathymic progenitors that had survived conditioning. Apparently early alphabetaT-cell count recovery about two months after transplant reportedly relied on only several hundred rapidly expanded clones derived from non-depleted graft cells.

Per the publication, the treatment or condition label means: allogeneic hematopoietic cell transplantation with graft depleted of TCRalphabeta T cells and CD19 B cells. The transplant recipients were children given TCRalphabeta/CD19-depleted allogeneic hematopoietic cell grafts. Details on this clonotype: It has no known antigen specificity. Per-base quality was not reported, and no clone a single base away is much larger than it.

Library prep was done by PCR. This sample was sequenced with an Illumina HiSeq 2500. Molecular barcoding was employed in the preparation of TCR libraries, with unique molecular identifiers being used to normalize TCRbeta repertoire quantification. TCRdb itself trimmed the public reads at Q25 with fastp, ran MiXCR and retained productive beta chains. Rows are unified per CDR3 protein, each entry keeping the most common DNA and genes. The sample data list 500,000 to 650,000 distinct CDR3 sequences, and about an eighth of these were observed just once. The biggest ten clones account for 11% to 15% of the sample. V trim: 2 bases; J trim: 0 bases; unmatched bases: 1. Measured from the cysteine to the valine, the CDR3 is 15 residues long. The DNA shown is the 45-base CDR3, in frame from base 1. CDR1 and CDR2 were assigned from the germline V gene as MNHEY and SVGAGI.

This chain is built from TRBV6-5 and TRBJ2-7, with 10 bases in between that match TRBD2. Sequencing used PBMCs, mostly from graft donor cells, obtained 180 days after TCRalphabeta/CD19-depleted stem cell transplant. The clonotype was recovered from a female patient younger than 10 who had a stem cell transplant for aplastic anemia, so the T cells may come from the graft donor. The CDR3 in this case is CASSYTSGASYEQYV. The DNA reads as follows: TGTGCCAGCAGTTACACTAGCGGGGCCTCCTACGAGCAGTACGTC.